These T cell receptor beta chains were read from a single sample in a study of blood T cell repertoires in COVID-19. Some clones are missing from TCRdb's copy, which holds only in-frame ones; the method was immunoSEQ multiplex PCR. The sample has around 150,000 clones, approximately 78% seen once. The sample comprised peripheral blood. The source of these receptors is a man aged 60 to 69 who had recovered from COVID-19. CDR3s include the opening cysteine and the closing phenylalanine or tryptophan. Each record gives: D gene, V gene, clone size, J gene, CDR3 protein, CDR3 DNA. The D gene is left open where the match is weak. Part of the rows lack a size; the others show once, few, many or a class for expanded clones.

d_gene: .
v_gene: TRBV7-2
abundance: once
j_gene: TRBJ1-3
CDR3aa: CASSFEQGTGNTIYF
CDR3nt: TGTGCCAGCAGCTTCGAGCAGGGGACTGGAAACACCATATATTTT

d_gene: TRBD1
v_gene: TRBV4-2
abundance: .
j_gene: TRBJ2-5
CDR3aa: CASSQDDRGETQYF
CDR3nt: TGTGCCAGCAGCCAAGACGACAGGGGAGAGACCCAGTACTTC

d_gene: TRBD1
v_gene: TRBV11-2
abundance: .
j_gene: TRBJ2-3
CDR3aa: CASSPDMTGGTQYF
CDR3nt: TGTGCCAGCAGCCCAGACATGACAGGGGGTACGCAGTATTTT

d_gene: .
v_gene: TRBV25-1
abundance: .
j_gene: TRBJ2-3
CDR3aa: CASSDLARTDTQYF
CDR3nt: TGTGCCAGCAGTGACCTGGCCCGCACAGATACGCAGTATTTT

d_gene: .
v_gene: TRBV27
abundance: .
j_gene: TRBJ2-1
CDR3aa: CASTSLGGLGNEQFF
CDR3nt: TGTGCCAGCACCTCTCTAGGAGGGCTTGGCAATGAGCAGTTCTTC

d_gene: .
v_gene: TRBV7-2
abundance: .
j_gene: TRBJ1-5
CDR3aa: CASSLEVGGAQPQHF
CDR3nt: TGTGCCAGCAGCTTAGAGGTAGGGGGTGCTCAGCCCCAGCATTTT

d_gene: TRBD1
v_gene: TRBV19
abundance: .
j_gene: TRBJ1-5
CDR3aa: CASYPTGTATSNQPQHF
CDR3nt: TGTGCCAGCTATCCGACCGGGACAGCCACTAGCAATCAGCCCCAGCATTTT

d_gene: .
v_gene: TRBV5-5
abundance: .
j_gene: TRBJ1-4
CDR3aa: CASSSRGSNEKLFF
CDR3nt: TGTGCCAGCAGCTCCAGGGGCTCTAATGAAAAACTGTTTTTT

d_gene: TRBD1
v_gene: TRBV19
abundance: .
j_gene: TRBJ2-2
CDR3aa: CASREQGGTGELFF
CDR3nt: TGTGCCAGTAGAGAACAGGGGGGCACCGGGGAGCTGTTTTTT

d_gene: .
v_gene: TRBV2
abundance: .
j_gene: TRBJ2-5
CDR3aa: CASTRRQRETQYF
CDR3nt: TGTGCCAGCACCCGGAGACAGCGAGAGACCCAGTACTTC

d_gene: .
v_gene: TRBV20-1
abundance: .
j_gene: TRBJ2-3
CDR3aa: CSASLYTQYF
CDR3nt: TGCAGTGCTAGCCTTTATACGCAGTATTTT

d_gene: TRBD2
v_gene: TRBV7-8
abundance: .
j_gene: TRBJ2-7
CDR3aa: CASSLAPETSLIEQYF
CDR3nt: TGTGCCAGCAGCTTAGCGCCTGAGACTAGCCTAATCGAGCAGTACTTC

d_gene: TRBD2
v_gene: TRBV2
abundance: once
j_gene: TRBJ2-1
CDR3aa: CASSFSGRENEQFF
CDR3nt: TGTGCCAGCAGCTTTAGCGGGAGGGAAAATGAGCAGTTCTTC

d_gene: .
v_gene: TRBV7-2
abundance: once
j_gene: TRBJ1-2
CDR3aa: CASSPGGVGYGYTF
CDR3nt: TGTGCCAGCAGCCCGGGGGGGGTAGGGTATGGCTACACCTTC

d_gene: .
v_gene: TRBV11-2
abundance: .
j_gene: TRBJ2-5
CDR3aa: CASSPGDPTERSKETQYF
CDR3nt: TGTGCCAGCAGCCCGGGGGATCCGACGGAGAGATCGAAGGAGACCCAGTACTTC

d_gene: TRBD1
v_gene: TRBV28
abundance: .
j_gene: TRBJ1-4
CDR3aa: CASSLTGATNEKLFF
CDR3nt: TGTGCCAGCAGCCTTACAGGGGCAACTAATGAAAAACTGTTTTTT

d_gene: .
v_gene: TRBV7-2
abundance: .
j_gene: TRBJ2-7
CDR3aa: CASSRGAYEQYF
CDR3nt: TGTGCCAGCAGTCGCGGTGCCTACGAGCAGTACTTC

d_gene: TRBD1
v_gene: TRBV2
abundance: .
j_gene: TRBJ1-4
CDR3aa: CASDRADEKLFF
CDR3nt: TGTGCCAGCGACAGGGCGGATGAAAAACTGTTTTTT

d_gene: .
v_gene: TRBV7-6
abundance: .
j_gene: TRBJ2-6
CDR3aa: CASSLRGPLGSGANVLTF
CDR3nt: TGTGCCAGCAGCTTACGCGGCCCTCTGGGCTCTGGGGCCAACGTCCTGACTTTC

d_gene: TRBD1
v_gene: TRBV6-5
abundance: .
j_gene: TRBJ1-2
CDR3aa: CASTLGTGGGYTF
CDR3nt: TGTGCCAGCACTTTAGGGACAGGTGGAGGCTACACCTTC

d_gene: TRBD2
v_gene: TRBV5-5
abundance: .
j_gene: TRBJ2-1
CDR3aa: CASSSGLAGALSYNEQFF
CDR3nt: TGTGCCAGCAGCTCGGGACTAGCGGGAGCCCTCTCCTACAATGAGCAGTTCTTC

d_gene: .
v_gene: TRBV4-1
abundance: .
j_gene: TRBJ2-1
CDR3aa: CASSQSSVLSSYNEQFF
CDR3nt: TGCGCCAGCAGCCAATCTAGCGTTTTAAGCTCCTACAATGAGCAGTTCTTC

d_gene: .
v_gene: TRBV27
abundance: .
j_gene: TRBJ2-1
CDR3aa: CASSLTGYEQFF
CDR3nt: TGTGCCAGCAGTTTAACCGGGTATGAGCAGTTCTTC

d_gene: .
v_gene: TRBV7-9
abundance: .
j_gene: TRBJ2-3
CDR3aa: CASSLDQALDTQYF
CDR3nt: TGTGCCAGCAGCTTAGACCAGGCGTTGGATACGCAGTATTTT

d_gene: TRBD2
v_gene: TRBV24-1
abundance: .
j_gene: TRBJ2-1
CDR3aa: CAASSGGAYEQFF
CDR3nt: TGTGCCGCGTCTAGCGGGGGGGCCTATGAGCAGTTCTTC

d_gene: .
v_gene: TRBV15
abundance: .
j_gene: TRBJ1-3
CDR3aa: CATSRDHDLTAGNTIYF
CDR3nt: TGTGCCACCAGCAGAGATCATGATTTGACAGCTGGAAACACCATATATTTT

d_gene: TRBD1
v_gene: TRBV13
abundance: .
j_gene: TRBJ2-7
CDR3aa: CASSISGTGLDEQYF
CDR3nt: TGTGCCAGCAGCATCTCCGGGACAGGGCTTGACGAGCAGTACTTC

d_gene: .
v_gene: TRBV7-9
abundance: .
j_gene: TRBJ2-1
CDR3aa: CASSLSIAHNEQFF
CDR3nt: TGTGCCAGCAGCTTGTCAATAGCGCATAATGAGCAGTTCTTC

d_gene: .
v_gene: TRBV4-3
abundance: .
j_gene: TRBJ2-2
CDR3aa: CASIVVTGPNTGELFF
CDR3nt: TGCGCCAGCATAGTCGTGACAGGCCCGAACACCGGGGAGCTGTTTTTT

d_gene: TRBD1
v_gene: TRBV5-6
abundance: .
j_gene: TRBJ1-6
CDR3aa: CASSFMTGMGSNSPLHF
CDR3nt: TGTGCCAGCAGCTTCATGACAGGGATGGGTTCTAATTCACCCCTCCACTTT

d_gene: TRBD1
v_gene: TRBV11-2
abundance: .
j_gene: TRBJ1-1
CDR3aa: CASSSGQGDNTEAFF
CDR3nt: TGTGCCAGCAGCTCGGGACAGGGGGATAACACTGAAGCTTTCTTT

d_gene: TRBD2
v_gene: TRBV5-1
abundance: few
j_gene: TRBJ2-5
CDR3aa: CASSPTSGGRDETQYF
CDR3nt: TGCGCCAGCAGCCCCACTAGCGGGGGGCGAGATGAGACCCAGTACTTC

d_gene: TRBD1
v_gene: TRBV7-2
abundance: .
j_gene: TRBJ2-6
CDR3aa: CASVGQGAWGANVLTF
CDR3nt: TGTGCCAGTGTCGGACAGGGGGCATGGGGGGCCAACGTCCTGACTTTC

d_gene: .
v_gene: TRBV28
abundance: .
j_gene: TRBJ2-2
CDR3aa: CASQTVRVSGELFF
CDR3nt: TGTGCCAGCCAGACAGTTAGGGTTTCCGGGGAGCTGTTTTTT

d_gene: TRBD2
v_gene: TRBV11-2
abundance: once
j_gene: TRBJ2-1
CDR3aa: CASSLASGPYNEQFF
CDR3nt: TGTGCCAGCAGCTTAGCTAGCGGGCCCTACAATGAGCAGTTCTTC

d_gene: .
v_gene: TRBV28
abundance: .
j_gene: TRBJ2-2
CDR3aa: CASSLPDSHFTGELFF
CDR3nt: TGTGCCAGCAGTTTACCGGACTCCCATTTCACCGGGGAGCTGTTTTTT

d_gene: .
v_gene: TRBV15
abundance: .
j_gene: TRBJ1-4
CDR3aa: CATSRDGTRASNEKLFF
CDR3nt: TGTGCCACCAGCAGAGATGGGACACGCGCTTCAAATGAAAAACTGTTTTTT

d_gene: TRBD1
v_gene: TRBV6-2/TRBV6-3
abundance: few
j_gene: TRBJ1-1
CDR3aa: CASSASGTGNTEAFF
CDR3nt: TGTGCCAGCAGTGCGTCCGGGACAGGGAACACTGAAGCTTTCTTT

d_gene: TRBD1
v_gene: TRBV27
abundance: .
j_gene: TRBJ1-4
CDR3aa: CASSLSLRGREKLFF
CDR3nt: TGTGCCAGCAGTTTATCCCTCAGGGGGCGGGAAAAACTGTTTTTT

d_gene: .
v_gene: TRBV2
abundance: medium-sized
j_gene: TRBJ1-5
CDR3aa: CASSERAGYSNQPQHF
CDR3nt: TGTGCCAGCAGTGAAAGGGCGGGCTATAGCAATCAGCCCCAGCATTTT

d_gene: .
v_gene: TRBV5-4
abundance: once
j_gene: TRBJ1-3
CDR3aa: CASSSTTYSGNTIYF
CDR3nt: TGTGCCAGCAGTTCAACTACCTACTCTGGAAACACCATATATTTT

d_gene: .
v_gene: TRBV5-1
abundance: .
j_gene: TRBJ2-5
CDR3aa: CASSLGEGGLQETQYF
CDR3nt: TGCGCCAGCAGCTTGGGGGAGGGGGGCTTGCAAGAGACCCAGTACTTC

d_gene: TRBD1
v_gene: TRBV19
abundance: .
j_gene: TRBJ2-7
CDR3aa: CASSPVRDRAYEQYF
CDR3nt: TGTGCCAGTAGCCCGGTTAGGGACAGGGCCTACGAGCAGTACTTC

d_gene: .
v_gene: TRBV9
abundance: .
j_gene: TRBJ2-3
CDR3aa: CASSPRLTDTQYF
CDR3nt: TGTGCCAGCAGCCCCCGACTCACAGATACGCAGTATTTT

d_gene: .
v_gene: TRBV4-3
abundance: .
j_gene: TRBJ1-2
CDR3aa: CASSQDRAGRSGYTF
CDR3nt: TGCGCCAGCAGCCAAGACCGGGCAGGGCGTAGTGGCTACACCTTC

d_gene: .
v_gene: TRBV5-1
abundance: few
j_gene: TRBJ2-1
CDR3aa: CASSLAQGLTYNEQFF
CDR3nt: TGCGCCAGCAGCTTGGCCCAGGGGCTGACCTACAATGAGCAGTTCTTC

d_gene: .
v_gene: TRBV12-3/TRBV12-4
abundance: once
j_gene: TRBJ1-1
CDR3aa: CASSFNRAAFF
CDR3nt: TGTGCCAGCAGTTTCAACAGGGCAGCTTTCTTT

d_gene: .
v_gene: TRBV10-3
abundance: once
j_gene: TRBJ2-5
CDR3aa: CAINNRKGETQYF
CDR3nt: TGTGCCATCAATAACAGGAAGGGAGAGACCCAGTACTTC

d_gene: .
v_gene: TRBV25-1
abundance: .
j_gene: TRBJ2-7
CDR3aa: CASSDSGHSYVEQYF
CDR3nt: TGTGCCAGCAGTGACTCGGGACACAGCTACGTCGAGCAGTACTTC

d_gene: TRBD2
v_gene: TRBV24-1
abundance: .
j_gene: TRBJ2-2
CDR3aa: CATSDLKLAGNTGELFF
CDR3nt: TGTGCCACCAGTGATTTAAAGCTAGCGGGGAACACCGGGGAGCTGTTTTTT

d_gene: .
v_gene: TRBV7-3
abundance: .
j_gene: TRBJ2-2
CDR3aa: CASSLGGTPNTGELFF
CDR3nt: TGTGCCAGCAGCTTGGGAGGAACCCCGAACACCGGGGAGCTGTTTTTT

d_gene: .
v_gene: TRBV7-9
abundance: once
j_gene: TRBJ2-1
CDR3aa: CASSPWTEVVEQFF
CDR3nt: TGTGCCAGCAGCCCCTGGACAGAGGTCGTTGAGCAGTTCTTC